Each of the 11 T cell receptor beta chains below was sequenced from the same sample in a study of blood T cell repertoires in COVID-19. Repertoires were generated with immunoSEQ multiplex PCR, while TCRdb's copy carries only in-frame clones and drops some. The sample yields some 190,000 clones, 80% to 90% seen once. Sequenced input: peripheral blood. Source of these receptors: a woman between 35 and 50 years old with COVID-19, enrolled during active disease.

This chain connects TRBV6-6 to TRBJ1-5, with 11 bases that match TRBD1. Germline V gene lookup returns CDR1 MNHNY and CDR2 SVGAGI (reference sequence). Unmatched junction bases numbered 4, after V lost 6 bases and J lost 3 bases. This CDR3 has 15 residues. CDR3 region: CASSGGQGANQPQHF. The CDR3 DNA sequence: TGTGCCAGCAGCGGTGGACAGGGGGCCAATCAGCCCCAGCATTTT.

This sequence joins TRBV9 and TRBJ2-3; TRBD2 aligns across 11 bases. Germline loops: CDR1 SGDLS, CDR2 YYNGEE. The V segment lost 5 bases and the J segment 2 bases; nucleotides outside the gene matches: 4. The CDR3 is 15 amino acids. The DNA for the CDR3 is TGTGCCAGCAGGGCTAGCGGGGGGACCACAGATACGCAGTATTTT. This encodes CASRASGGTTDTQYF.

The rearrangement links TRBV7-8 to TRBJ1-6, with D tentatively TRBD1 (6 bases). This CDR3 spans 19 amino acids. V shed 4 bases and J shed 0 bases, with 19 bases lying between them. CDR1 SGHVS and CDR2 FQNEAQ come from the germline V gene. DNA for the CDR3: TGTGCCAGCAGCTCTAATCCCGAAACAGGGAGCTCCTATAATTCACCCCTCCACTTT. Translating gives CASSSNPETGSSYNSPLHF.

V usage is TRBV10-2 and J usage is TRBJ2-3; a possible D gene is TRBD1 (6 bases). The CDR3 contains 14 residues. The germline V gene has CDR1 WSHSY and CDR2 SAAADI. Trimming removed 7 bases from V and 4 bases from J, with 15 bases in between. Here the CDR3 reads CASTRGMGADTQYF. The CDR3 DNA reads TGCGCCAGCACGAGGGGGATGGGGGCAGATACGCAGTATTTT.

CDR3 DNA sequence: TGTGCCAGCAGCTTACAGGGTAAGGACGAGCAGTACGTC. Its protein product is CASSLQGKDEQYV. The V gene is TRBV7-9, the J gene TRBJ2-7, with D possibly TRBD1 on 5 matching bases. CDR1 is SEHNR, CDR2 FQNEAQ, per germline (reference sequence). V gave up 2 bases and J gave up 5 bases, with 10 bases separating them. CDR3 size: 13 residues.

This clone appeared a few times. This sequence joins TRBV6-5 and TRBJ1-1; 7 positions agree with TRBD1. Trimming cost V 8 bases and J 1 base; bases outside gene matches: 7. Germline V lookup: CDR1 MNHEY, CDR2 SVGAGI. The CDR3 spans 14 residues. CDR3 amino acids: CASGQASGNTEAFF. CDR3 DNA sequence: TGTGCCAGCGGACAGGCGAGCGGGAACACTGAAGCTTTCTTT.

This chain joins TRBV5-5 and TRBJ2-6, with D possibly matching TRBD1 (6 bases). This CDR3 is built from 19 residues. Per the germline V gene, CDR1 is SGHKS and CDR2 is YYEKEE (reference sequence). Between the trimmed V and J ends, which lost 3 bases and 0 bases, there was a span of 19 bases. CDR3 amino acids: CASSSSNRDTNSGANVLTF. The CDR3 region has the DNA TGTGCCAGCAGCTCGTCAAACCGGGACACCAACTCTGGGGCCAACGTCCTGACTTTC.

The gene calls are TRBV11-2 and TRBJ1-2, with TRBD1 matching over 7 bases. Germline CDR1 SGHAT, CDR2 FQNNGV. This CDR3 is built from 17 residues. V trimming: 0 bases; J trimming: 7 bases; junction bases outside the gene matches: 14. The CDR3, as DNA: TGTGCCAGCAGCTTAGATCTTCAGACAGGGTTCTCTTCTGGCTACACCTTC. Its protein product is CASSLDLQTGFSSGYTF.

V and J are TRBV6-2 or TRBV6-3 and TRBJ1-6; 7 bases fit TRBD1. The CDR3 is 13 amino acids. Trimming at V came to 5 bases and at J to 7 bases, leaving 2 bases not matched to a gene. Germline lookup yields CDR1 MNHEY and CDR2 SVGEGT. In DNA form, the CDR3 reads TGTGCCAGCAGTGGGACAGAGAATTCACCCCTCCACTTT. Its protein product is CASSGTENSPLHF.

CDR3: CASSVRVAGDSALDTQYF. The CDR3 nucleotides are TGTGCCAGCAGCGTAAGGGTAGCGGGAGATTCGGCTTTAGATACGCAGTATTTT. The V gene is TRBV9, the J gene TRBJ2-3; 9 bases are shared with TRBD2. The germline V gene has CDR1 SGDLS and CDR2 YYNGEE. The CDR3 sequence is 18 residues long. V was clipped by 1 base and J by 5 bases; unmatched bases: 14.

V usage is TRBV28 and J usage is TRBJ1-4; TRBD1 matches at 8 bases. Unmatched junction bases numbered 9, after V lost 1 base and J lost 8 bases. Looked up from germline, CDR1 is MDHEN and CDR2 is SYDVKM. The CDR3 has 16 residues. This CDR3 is CASSLYPGQGAEKLFF. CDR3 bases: TGTGCCAGCAGTTTATACCCTGGCCAGGGGGCAGAAAAACTGTTTTTT. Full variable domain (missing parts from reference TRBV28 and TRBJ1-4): DVKVTQSSRYLVKRTGEKVFLECVQDMDHENMFWYRQDPGLGLRLIYFSYDVKMKEKGDIPEGYSVSREKKERFSLILESASTNQTSMYLCASSLYPGQGAEKLFFGSGTQLSVL.